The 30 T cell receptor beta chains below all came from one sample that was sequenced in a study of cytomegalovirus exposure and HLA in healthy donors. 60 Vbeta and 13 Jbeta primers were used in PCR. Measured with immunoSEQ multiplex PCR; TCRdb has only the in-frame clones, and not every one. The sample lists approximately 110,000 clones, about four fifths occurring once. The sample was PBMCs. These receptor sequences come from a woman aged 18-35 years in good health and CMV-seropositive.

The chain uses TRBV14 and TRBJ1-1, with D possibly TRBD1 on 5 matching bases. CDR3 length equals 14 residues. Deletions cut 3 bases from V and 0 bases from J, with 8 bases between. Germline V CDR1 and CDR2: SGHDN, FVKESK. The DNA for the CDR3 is TGTGCCAGCAGCCACAGGGTAATGAACACTGAAGCTTTCTTT. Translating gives CASSHRVMNTEAFF.

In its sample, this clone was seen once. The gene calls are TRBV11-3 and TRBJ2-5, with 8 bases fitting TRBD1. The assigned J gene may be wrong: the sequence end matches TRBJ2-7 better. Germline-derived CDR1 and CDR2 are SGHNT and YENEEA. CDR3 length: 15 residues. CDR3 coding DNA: TGTGCCAGCAGCTTAGGGGCAGGGGGCATCTACGAGCAGTACTTC. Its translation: CASSLGAGGIYEQYF.

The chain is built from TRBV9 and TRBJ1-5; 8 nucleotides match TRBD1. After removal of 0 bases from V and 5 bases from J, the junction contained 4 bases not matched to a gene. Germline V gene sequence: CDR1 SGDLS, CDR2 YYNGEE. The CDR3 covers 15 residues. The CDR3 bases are TGTGCCAGCAGCGTAGCCCCGGACAGGGATCAGCCCCAGCATTTT. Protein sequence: CASSVAPDRDQPQHF.

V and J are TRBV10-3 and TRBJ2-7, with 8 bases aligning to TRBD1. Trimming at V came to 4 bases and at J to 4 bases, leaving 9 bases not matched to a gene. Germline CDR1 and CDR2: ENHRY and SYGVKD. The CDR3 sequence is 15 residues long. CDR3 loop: CAISVAKTGDYEQYF. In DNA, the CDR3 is TGTGCCATCAGTGTTGCAAAGACAGGGGATTACGAGCAGTACTTC.

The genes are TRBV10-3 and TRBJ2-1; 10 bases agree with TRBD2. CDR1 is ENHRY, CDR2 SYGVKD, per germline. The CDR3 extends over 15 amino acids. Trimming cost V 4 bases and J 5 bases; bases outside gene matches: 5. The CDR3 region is CAISVGTSVDNEQFF. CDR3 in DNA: TGTGCCATCAGTGTAGGGACTAGCGTAGACAATGAGCAGTTCTTC.

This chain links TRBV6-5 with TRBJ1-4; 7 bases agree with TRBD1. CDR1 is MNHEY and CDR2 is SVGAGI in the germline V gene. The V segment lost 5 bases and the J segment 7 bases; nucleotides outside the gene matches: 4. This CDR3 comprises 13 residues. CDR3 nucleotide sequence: TGTGCCAGCAGTCCCCGACAGGGTGAAAAACTGTTTTTT. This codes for CASSPRQGEKLFF.

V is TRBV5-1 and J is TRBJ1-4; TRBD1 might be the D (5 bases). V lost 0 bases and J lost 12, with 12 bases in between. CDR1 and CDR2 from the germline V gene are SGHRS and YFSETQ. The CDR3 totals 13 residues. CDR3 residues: CASSLVELGELFF. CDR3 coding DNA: TGCGCCAGCAGCTTGGTAGAATTAGGGGAACTGTTTTTT.

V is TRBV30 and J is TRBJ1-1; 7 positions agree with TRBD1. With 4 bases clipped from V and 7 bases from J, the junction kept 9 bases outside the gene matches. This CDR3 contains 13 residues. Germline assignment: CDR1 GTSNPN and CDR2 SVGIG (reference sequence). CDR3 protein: CAWMEQGHIEAFF. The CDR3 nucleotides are TGTGCCTGGATGGAACAGGGGCACATTGAAGCTTTCTTT. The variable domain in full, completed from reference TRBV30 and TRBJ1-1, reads SQTIHQWPATLVQPVGSPLSLECTVEGTSNPNLYWYRQAAGRGLQLLFYSVGIGQISSEVPQNLSASRPQDRQFILSSKKLLLSDSGFYLCAWMEQGHIEAFFGQGTRLTVV.

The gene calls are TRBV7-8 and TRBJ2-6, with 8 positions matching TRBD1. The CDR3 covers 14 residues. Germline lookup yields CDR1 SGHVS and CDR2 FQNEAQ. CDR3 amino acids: CASRGTGWANVLTF. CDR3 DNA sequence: TGTGCTTCACGTGGGACAGGATGGGCCAACGTCCTGACTTTC.

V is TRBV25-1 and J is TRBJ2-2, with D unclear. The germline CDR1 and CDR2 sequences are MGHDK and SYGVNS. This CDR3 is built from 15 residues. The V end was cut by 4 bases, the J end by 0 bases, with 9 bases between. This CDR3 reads CASSGNSPNTGELFF. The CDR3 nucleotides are TGTGCCAGCAGTGGAAACAGCCCGAACACCGGGGAGCTGTTTTTT.

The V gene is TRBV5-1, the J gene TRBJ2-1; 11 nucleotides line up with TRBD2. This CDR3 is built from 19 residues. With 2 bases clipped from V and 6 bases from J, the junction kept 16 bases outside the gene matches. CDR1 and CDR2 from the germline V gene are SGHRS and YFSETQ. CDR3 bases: TGCGCCAGCAGCTTCCCTCCGGGACTAGCGGTACTTAGTTCCAATGAGCAGTTCTTC. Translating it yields CASSFPPGLAVLSSNEQFF.

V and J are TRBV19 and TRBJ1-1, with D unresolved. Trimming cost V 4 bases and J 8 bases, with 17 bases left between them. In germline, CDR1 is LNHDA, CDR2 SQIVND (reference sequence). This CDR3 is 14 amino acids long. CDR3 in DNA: TGTGCCAGTAGTAATAGAGGGAACCGTGTCGAAGCTTTCTTT. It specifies CASSNRGNRVEAFF.

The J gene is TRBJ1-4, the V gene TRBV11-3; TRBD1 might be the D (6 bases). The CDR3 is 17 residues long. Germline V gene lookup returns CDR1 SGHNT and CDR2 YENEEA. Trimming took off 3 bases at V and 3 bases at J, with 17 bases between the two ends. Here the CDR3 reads CASSFSGYRASNEKLFF. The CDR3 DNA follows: TGTGCCAGCAGCTTTTCGGGTTACAGGGCGTCTAATGAAAAACTGTTTTTT.

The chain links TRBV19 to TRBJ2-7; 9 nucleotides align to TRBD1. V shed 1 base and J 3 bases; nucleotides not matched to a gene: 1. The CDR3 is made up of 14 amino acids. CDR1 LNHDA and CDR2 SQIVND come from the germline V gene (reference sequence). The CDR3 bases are TGTGCCAGTAGTATAGGGACAGGGGTCTACGAGCAGTACTTC. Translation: CASSIGTGVYEQYF.

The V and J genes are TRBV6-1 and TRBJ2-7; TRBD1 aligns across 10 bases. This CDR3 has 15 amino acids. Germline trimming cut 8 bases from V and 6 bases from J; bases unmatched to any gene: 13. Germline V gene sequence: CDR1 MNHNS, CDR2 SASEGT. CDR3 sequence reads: CASRPAPGQGTEQYF. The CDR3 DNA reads TGTGCCAGCCGACCGGCACCGGGACAGGGGACCGAGCAGTACTTC.

In nucleotides, the CDR3 is TGTGCCAGCAGCTATAGACAGGGGGCGTATGCTTTCTTT. Translated, it gives CASSYRQGAYAFF. This chain links TRBV7-3 with TRBJ1-1; 10 bases fit TRBD1. The CDR3 contains 13 residues. Germline V gene lookup returns CDR1 SGHTA and CDR2 FQGTGA. V was clipped by 4 bases and J by 11 bases; unmatched bases: 7.

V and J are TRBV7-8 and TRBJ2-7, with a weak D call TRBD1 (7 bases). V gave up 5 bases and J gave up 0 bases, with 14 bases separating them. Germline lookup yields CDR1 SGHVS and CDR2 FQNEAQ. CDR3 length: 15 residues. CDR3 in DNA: TGTGCCAGCAGCGGAGGGACAGCAGTCTCCTACGAGCAGTACTTC. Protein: CASSGGTAVSYEQYF.

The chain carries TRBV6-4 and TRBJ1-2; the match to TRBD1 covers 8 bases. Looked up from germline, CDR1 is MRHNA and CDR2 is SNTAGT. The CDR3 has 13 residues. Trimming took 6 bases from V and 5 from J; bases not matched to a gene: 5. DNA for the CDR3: TGTGCCAGCAGCCCGACAGGGGAGTATGGCTACACCTTC. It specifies CASSPTGEYGYTF.

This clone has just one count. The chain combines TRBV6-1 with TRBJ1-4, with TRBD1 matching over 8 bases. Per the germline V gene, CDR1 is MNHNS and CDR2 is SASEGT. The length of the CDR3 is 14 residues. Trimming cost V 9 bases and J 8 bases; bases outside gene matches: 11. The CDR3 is CASETGQGREKLFF. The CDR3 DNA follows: TGTGCCAGTGAGACTGGACAGGGTCGGGAAAAACTGTTTTTT.

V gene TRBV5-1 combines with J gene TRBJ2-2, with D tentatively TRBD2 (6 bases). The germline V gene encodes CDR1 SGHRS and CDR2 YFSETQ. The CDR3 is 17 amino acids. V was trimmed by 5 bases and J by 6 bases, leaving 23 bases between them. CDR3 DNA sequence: TGCGCCAGCAGTTCCCCGACCGGAGGGCCGGGGTCCGGGGAGCTGTTTTTT. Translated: CASSSPTGGPGSGELFF.

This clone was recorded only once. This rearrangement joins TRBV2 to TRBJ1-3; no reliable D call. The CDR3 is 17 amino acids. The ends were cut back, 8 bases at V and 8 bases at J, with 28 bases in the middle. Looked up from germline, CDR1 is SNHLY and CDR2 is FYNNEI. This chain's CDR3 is CASLFLPPGSVSYTIYF. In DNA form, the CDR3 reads TGTGCCAGCCTTTTCCTCCCCCCGGGTAGCGTTTCGTACACCATATATTTT.

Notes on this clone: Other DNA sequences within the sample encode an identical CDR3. CDR3 nucleotides: TGTGCCAGCAGCGTAGGCGGTTCTTCCTACGAGCAGTACTTC. Residues: CASSVGGSSYEQYF. This chain uses TRBV9 with TRBJ2-7; D remains unclear. This CDR3 comprises 14 residues. The V end was cut by 0 bases, the J end by 1 base, with 8 bases between. CDR1 and CDR2 from the germline V gene are SGDLS and YYNGEE.

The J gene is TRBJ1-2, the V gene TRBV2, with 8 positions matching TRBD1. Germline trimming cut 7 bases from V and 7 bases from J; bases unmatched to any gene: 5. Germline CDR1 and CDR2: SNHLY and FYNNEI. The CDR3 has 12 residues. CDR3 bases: TGTGCCAGCAATCGACAGGGGTCTGGCTACACCTTC. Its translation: CASNRQGSGYTF.

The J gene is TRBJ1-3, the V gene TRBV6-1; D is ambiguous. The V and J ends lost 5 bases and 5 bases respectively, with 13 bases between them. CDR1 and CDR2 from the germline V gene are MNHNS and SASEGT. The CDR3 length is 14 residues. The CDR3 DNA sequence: TGTGCCAGCAGTCCCCCGGTAACCAGAAACACCATATATTTT. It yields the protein CASSPPVTRNTIYF.

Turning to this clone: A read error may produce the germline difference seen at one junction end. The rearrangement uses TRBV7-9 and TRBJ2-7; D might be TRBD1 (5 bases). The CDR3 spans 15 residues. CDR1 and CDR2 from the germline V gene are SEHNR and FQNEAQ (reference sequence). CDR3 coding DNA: TGTTCCAGCAGCTTATTACGGACAAACCCCTACGAGCAGTACTTC. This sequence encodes CSSSLLRTNPYEQYF.

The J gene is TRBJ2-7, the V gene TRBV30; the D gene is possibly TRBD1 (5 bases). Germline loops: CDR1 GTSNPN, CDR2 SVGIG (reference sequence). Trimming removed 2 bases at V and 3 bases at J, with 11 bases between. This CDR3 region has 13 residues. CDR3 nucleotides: TGTGCCTGGAGTACTGGACACATCTACGAGCAGTACTTC. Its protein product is CAWSTGHIYEQYF.

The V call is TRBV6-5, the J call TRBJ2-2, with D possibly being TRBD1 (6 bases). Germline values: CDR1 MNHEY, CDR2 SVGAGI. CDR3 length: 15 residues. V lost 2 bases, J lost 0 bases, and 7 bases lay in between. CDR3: CASSYDRTNTGELFF. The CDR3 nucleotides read TGTGCCAGCAGTTACGACAGGACGAACACCGGGGAGCTGTTTTTT.

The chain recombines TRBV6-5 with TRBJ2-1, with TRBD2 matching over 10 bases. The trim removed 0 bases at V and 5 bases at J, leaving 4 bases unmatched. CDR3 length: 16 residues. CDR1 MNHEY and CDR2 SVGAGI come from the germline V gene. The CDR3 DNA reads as TGTGCCAGCAGTTACTCCGCTAGCGGGAGACACAATGAGCAGTTCTTC. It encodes CASSYSASGRHNEQFF.

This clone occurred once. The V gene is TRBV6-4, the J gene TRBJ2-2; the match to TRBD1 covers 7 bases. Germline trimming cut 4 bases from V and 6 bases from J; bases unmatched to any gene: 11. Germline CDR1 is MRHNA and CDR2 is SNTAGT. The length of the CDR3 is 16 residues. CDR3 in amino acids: CASSGTGDGASGELFF. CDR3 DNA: TGTGCCAGCAGTGGAACAGGGGATGGGGCCTCCGGGGAGCTGTTTTTT.

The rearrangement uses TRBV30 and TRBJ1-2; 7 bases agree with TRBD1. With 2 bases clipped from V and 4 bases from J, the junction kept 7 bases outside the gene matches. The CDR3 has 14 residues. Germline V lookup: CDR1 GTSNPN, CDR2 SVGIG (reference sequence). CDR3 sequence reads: CAWSMAGGIYGYTF. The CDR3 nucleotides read TGTGCCTGGAGTATGGCAGGGGGAATCTATGGCTACACCTTC. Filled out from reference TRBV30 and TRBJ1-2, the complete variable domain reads SQTIHQWPATLVQPVGSPLSLECTVEGTSNPNLYWYRQAAGRGLQLLFYSVGIGQISSEVPQNLSASRPQDRQFILSSKKLLLSDSGFYLCAWSMAGGIYGYTFGSGTRLTVV.